These T cell receptor beta chains were read from a single sample in a study of HIV-infected children after antiretroviral therapy interruption. TCRdb independently ran MiXCR on the 3' RACE reads; one entry per CDR3 protein. Seen here are around 50,000 distinct CDR3 sequences, 4.3% observed once, and the top ten hold roughly 0.7%. Material: CD45RA+ CD4+ T cells from PBMCs, pooled from several time points, obtained from a donor given antiretroviral therapy, either interrupted or continuous. The origin of the receptors is a pool of human donors with HIV. Both conserved end residues are part of each CDR3. Fields, in order: V gene, D gene, clone size, J gene, CDR3 DNA, CDR3 protein. The D gene is left open where the match is weak. Size is omitted from some rows. Given values are once, few, many or a class for expanded clones.

V: TRBV5-5
D: -
size: many
J: TRBJ1-1
DNA: TGTGCCAGCAGCTTGCGTCAGGAGAACACTGAAGCTTTCTTT
CDR3: CASSLRQENTEAFF

V: TRBV20-1
D: TRBD1
size: many
J: TRBJ2-7
DNA: TGCAGTGCTAGAGATCGTATCCTGGGACAGGGTACTTACGAGCAGTACTTC
CDR3: CSARDRILGQGTYEQYF

V: TRBV20-1
D: TRBD1
size: many
J: TRBJ1-1
DNA: TGCAGTGCTAGATCTACCGGGACAGGGGAGGGCACTGAAGCTTTCTTT
CDR3: CSARSTGTGEGTEAFF

V: TRBV24-1
D: TRBD1
size: -
J: TRBJ2-1
DNA: TGTGCCTCCAGTGTTACATCCGGCTCCGGACAGGGGCTCGCGAATGAGCAGTTCTTC
CDR3: CASSVTSGSGQGLANEQFF

V: TRBV18
D: -
size: few
J: TRBJ1-1
DNA: TGTGCCAGCTCGACCGCTATGAACACTGAAGCTTTCTTT
CDR3: CASSTAMNTEAFF

V: TRBV5-6
D: -
size: many
J: TRBJ1-1
DNA: TGTGCCAGCAGCTTCGGTTTCGACACTGAAGCTTTCTTT
CDR3: CASSFGFDTEAFF

V: TRBV20-1
D: -
size: few
J: TRBJ2-1
DNA: TGCAGTGCCCCCAAGGGCGCAGGGAGTTACAATGAGCAGTTCTTC
CDR3: CSAPKGAGSYNEQFF

V: TRBV5-1
D: TRBD2
size: few
J: TRBJ2-3
DNA: TGCGCCAGCAGCTTTCGAGGGAGGGATGTAGGCACAGATACGCAGTATTTT
CDR3: CASSFRGRDVGTDTQYF

V: TRBV11-2
D: -
size: few
J: TRBJ1-1
DNA: TGTGCCAGCAGCTTTCTGGAAACCGAAGCTTTCTTT
CDR3: CASSFLETEAFF

V: TRBV3-1
D: TRBD2
size: many
J: TRBJ2-2
DNA: TGTGCCAGCAGCCAAGCGGGGGGGGATGCCGGGGAGCTGTTTTTT
CDR3: CASSQAGGDAGELFF

V: TRBV19
D: -
size: many
J: TRBJ1-2
DNA: TGTGCCAGTAGTACGCTAACGGAACAAGGCTACACCTTC
CDR3: CASSTLTEQGYTF

V: TRBV10-1
D: -
size: many
J: TRBJ1-2
DNA: TGCGCCAGCAGAGGACAGAGCCGGCCAGACTATGGCTACACCTTC
CDR3: CASRGQSRPDYGYTF

V: TRBV19
D: -
size: many
J: TRBJ1-5
DNA: TGTGCCAGTAGTGTACAGGGAAGCAATCAGCCCCAGCATTTT
CDR3: CASSVQGSNQPQHF

V: TRBV7-3
D: -
size: many
J: TRBJ1-1
DNA: TGTGCCAGCAGCTTATTGGGGGCAGGTGAAGCTTTCTTT
CDR3: CASSLLGAGEAFF

V: TRBV2
D: TRBD1
size: -
J: TRBJ2-7
DNA: TGTGCCAGCAGGTATCCGGAGGGACAGGGTAGCGACGAGCAGTACTTC
CDR3: CASRYPEGQGSDEQYF

V: TRBV28
D: TRBD2
size: few
J: TRBJ2-1
DNA: TGTGCCAGCAGTTTACTAGCGGGGGGGGACAATGAGCAGTTCTTC
CDR3: CASSLLAGGDNEQFF

V: TRBV15
D: -
size: many
J: TRBJ2-3
DNA: TGTGCCACCAGCAGAGACCCAACGGGTGGCACAGATACGCAGTATTTT
CDR3: CATSRDPTGGTDTQYF

V: TRBV29-1
D: -
size: -
J: TRBJ2-4
DNA: TGCAGCGTTGCCAAAATGTCCTTAGCCAAAAACATTCAGTACTTC
CDR3: CSVAKMSLAKNIQYF

V: TRBV5-8
D: -
size: -
J: TRBJ1-1
DNA: TGTGCCAGCAGCTTGAGTCTACAGCCTTTGAACACTGAAGCTTTCTTT
CDR3: CASSLSLQPLNTEAFF

V: TRBV20-1
D: -
size: many
J: TRBJ2-1
DNA: TGCAGTGCTGGGACTCTGCTAATCGCGCAGTTCTTC
CDR3: CSAGTLLIAQFF

V: TRBV20-1
D: -
size: many
J: TRBJ1-4
DNA: TGCAGTCCGGCCGCGCTGGGTGAAAAACTGTTTTTT
CDR3: CSPAALGEKLFF

V: TRBV4-2
D: TRBD2
size: few
J: TRBJ2-3
DNA: TGTGCCAGCAGCCAAGAGGTTAATCTAGCGGAGCCCACAGATACGCAGTATTTT
CDR3: CASSQEVNLAEPTDTQYF

V: TRBV23-1
D: -
size: many
J: TRBJ1-5
DNA: TGCGCCAGCACTCAGCCCCAGCATTTT
CDR3: CASTQPQHF

V: TRBV20-1
D: -
size: many
J: TRBJ1-1
DNA: TGCAGTGCTCCCGACCCTGAGTTGACCACTGAAGCTTTCTTT
CDR3: CSAPDPELTTEAFF

V: TRBV9
D: -
size: many
J: TRBJ1-6
DNA: TGTGCCAGCAGCGACCAGGACACCCTGGACTCACCCCTCCACTTT
CDR3: CASSDQDTLDSPLHF

V: TRBV6-5
D: -
size: many
J: TRBJ2-7
DNA: TGTGCCAGCAGTGGTCTCGGGGCCCGGGCCGACGAGCAGTACTTC
CDR3: CASSGLGARADEQYF

V: TRBV5-1
D: -
size: many
J: TRBJ1-6
DNA: TGCGCCAGCCAGGATATTTCCCTACTAGCTTCACCCCTCCACTTT
CDR3: CASQDISLLASPLHF

V: TRBV30
D: -
size: -
J: TRBJ1-6
DNA: TGTGCCTGGAGTTACTCTTCACCCCTCCACTTT
CDR3: CAWSYSSPLHF

V: TRBV10-3
D: -
size: many
J: TRBJ1-6
DNA: TGTGCCATCAGTGACGAGGGTTCCTATAATTCACCCCTCCACTTT
CDR3: CAISDEGSYNSPLHF

V: TRBV18
D: TRBD1
size: few
J: TRBJ1-2
DNA: TGTGCCAGCTCTCCTTACAGGGGCGCGGACTATGGCTACACCTTC
CDR3: CASSPYRGADYGYTF

V: TRBV20-1
D: -
size: many
J: TRBJ2-1
DNA: TGCAGTGCTAGCCGGCCCCGGGCGGGGTACAATGAGCAGTTCTTC
CDR3: CSASRPRAGYNEQFF